The 3 T cell receptor beta chains presented below share a single source sample, sequenced in a study of T cell repertoires in ileal Crohn's disease. Clones were sequenced by immunoSEQ multiplex PCR, and TCRdb holds only the in-frame ones, with some missing. The table records 16,000 or so clones, almost 90% of them present only once. Sequencing was performed on ileal tissue. These receptor sequences come from an adult with Crohn's disease.

This clone was seen a single time. The J gene is TRBJ2-1, the V gene TRBV11-2, with 10 bases that match TRBD2. The CDR3 covers 15 residues. Germline CDR1 and CDR2: SGHAT and FQNNGV. V dropped 3 bases and J dropped 4; count of bases not matched to a gene: 3. Written as DNA, the CDR3 is TGTGCCAGCAGCTTGAGGACTAGCGGTTACAATGAGCAGTTCTTC. Protein: CASSLRTSGYNEQFF.

The V call is TRBV27, the J call TRBJ2-7, with 8 bases lining up with TRBD1. The length of the CDR3 is 14 residues. CDR1 is MNHEY, CDR2 SMNVEV, per germline (reference sequence). Unmatched junction bases numbered 2, after V lost 1 base and J lost 3 bases. The CDR3 sequence is CASSLYRGVYEQYF. In DNA, the CDR3 is TGTGCCAGCAGTTTATACAGGGGGGTCTACGAGCAGTACTTC.

This clone was observed a handful of times. The chain is built from TRBV5-6 and TRBJ1-5; TRBD1 might be the D (6 bases). Germline V gene data show CDR1 as SGHDT and CDR2 as YYEEEE. Trimming cost V 2 bases and J 2 bases, with 11 bases left between them. This CDR3 contains 15 residues. CDR3 DNA: TGTGCCAGCAGCTTTTGGCAGGGGCGCAATCAGCCCCAGCATTTT. Protein product: CASSFWQGRNQPQHF.